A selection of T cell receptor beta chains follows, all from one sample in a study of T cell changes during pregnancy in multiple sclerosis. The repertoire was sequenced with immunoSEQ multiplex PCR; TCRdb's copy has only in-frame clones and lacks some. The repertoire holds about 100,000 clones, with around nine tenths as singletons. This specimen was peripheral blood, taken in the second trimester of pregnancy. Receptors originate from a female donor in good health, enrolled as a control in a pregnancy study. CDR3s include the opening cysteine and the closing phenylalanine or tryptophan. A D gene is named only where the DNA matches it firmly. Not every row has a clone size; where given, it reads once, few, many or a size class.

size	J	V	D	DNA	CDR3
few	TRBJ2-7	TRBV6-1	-	TGTGCCAGCAGTGAAAGTGGCGGCTCCTACGAGCAGTACTTC	CASSESGGSYEQYF
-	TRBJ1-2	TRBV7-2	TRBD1	TGTGCCAGCAGCTTAGATCGGCAGGGGGTCGGCTACACCTTC	CASSLDRQGVGYTF
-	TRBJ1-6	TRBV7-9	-	TGTGCCAGCAGCCTACAGGGTTCCTATAATTCACCCCTCCACTTT	CASSLQGSYNSPLHF
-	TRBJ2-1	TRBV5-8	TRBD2	TGTGCCAGCAGCCTTGGGACTAGCGGATACAATGAGCAGTTCTTC	CASSLGTSGYNEQFF
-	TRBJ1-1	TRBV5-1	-	TGCGCCAGCGGTGGACAGATCGGGGCTTTCTTT	CASGGQIGAFF
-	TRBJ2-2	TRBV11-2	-	TGTGCCAGCAGCTTAGTGGGGCTGACTACCGGGGAGCTGTTTTTT	CASSLVGLTTGELFF
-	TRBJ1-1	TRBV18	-	TGTGCCAGCTCACCACCGGCGGGGGTCACTGAAGCTTTCTTT	CASSPPAGVTEAFF
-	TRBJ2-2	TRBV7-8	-	TGTGCCAGCAGCTCCGACCCCAGCGGGTGGAACACCGGGGAGCTGTTTTTT	CASSSDPSGWNTGELFF
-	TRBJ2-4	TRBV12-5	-	TGTGCTAGTGGTTTGTGGGTCGAGGGGGACATTCAGTACTTC	CASGLWVEGDIQYF
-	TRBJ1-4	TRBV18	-	TGTGCCAGCTCACGAAGCCGGGGAGAGGATGAAAAACTGTTTTTT	CASSRSRGEDEKLFF
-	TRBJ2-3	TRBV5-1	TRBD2	TGCGCCAGCAGCGCACTAGCGGGAGTCGGGGATACGCAGTATTTT	CASSALAGVGDTQYF
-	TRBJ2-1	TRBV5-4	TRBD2	TGTGCCAGCAGCCCCGGGGAGCGGGGGGGGTACAATGAGCAGTTCTTC	CASSPGERGGYNEQFF
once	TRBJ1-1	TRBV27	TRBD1	TGTGCCAGCAGTTTATCAAAAGGGGGCTGGGCTGAAGCTTTCTTT	CASSLSKGGWAEAFF
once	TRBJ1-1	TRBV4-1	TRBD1	TGCGCCAGCAGCCATCCTAGGTCCCGGGACAGGGACCATGAAGCTTTCTTT	CASSHPRSRDRDHEAFF
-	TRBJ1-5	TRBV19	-	TGTGCCAGTAGGCGCGAGGGCTCGAATCAGCCCCAGCATTTT	CASRREGSNQPQHF
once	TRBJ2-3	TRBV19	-	TGTGCCAGTAGTCAGATGGCTAGCACAGATACGCAGTATTTT	CASSQMASTDTQYF
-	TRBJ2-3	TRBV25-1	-	TGTGCCAGCAGTGAAGCAGGGGCCTACACAGATACGCAGTATTTT	CASSEAGAYTDTQYF
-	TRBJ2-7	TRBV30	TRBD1	TGTGCCTGGAGTGAGGACAGGGTCGTAGGCGAGCAGTACTTC	CAWSEDRVVGEQYF
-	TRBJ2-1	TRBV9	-	TGTGCCAGCAGCGTAGAGTCCAGGGGCTACAATGAGCAGTTCTTC	CASSVESRGYNEQFF
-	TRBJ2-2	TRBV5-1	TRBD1	TGCGCCAGCAGCGCGGGACAGGGGGCCACCGGGGAGCTGTTTTTT	CASSAGQGATGELFF
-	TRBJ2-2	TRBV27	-	TGTGCCAGCAGTTTATCTGGCTCCGGGGGAAGGACCGGGGAGCTGTTTTTT	CASSLSGSGGRTGELFF
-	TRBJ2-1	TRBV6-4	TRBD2	TGTGCCAGCAGTGACGGCGGGGGAGGGCGAAATGAGCAGTTCTTC	CASSDGGGGRNEQFF
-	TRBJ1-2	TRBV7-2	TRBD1	TGTGCCAGCAGCTTAGCTTTTCCAGGACAGGGAAACTATGGCTACACCTTC	CASSLAFPGQGNYGYTF
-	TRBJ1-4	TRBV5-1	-	TGCGCCCGACGGGACCGAAGGAGGCAGGGAGGGGGACTGTTTGGTGAAAAACTGTTTTTT	CARRDRRRQGGGLFGEKLFF
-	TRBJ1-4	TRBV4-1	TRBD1	TGCGCCAGCAGTCGATGGACAGGGGAAGCAACTAATGAAAAACTGTTTTTT	CASSRWTGEATNEKLFF
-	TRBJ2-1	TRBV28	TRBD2	TGTGCCAGCAGTGGCGGCGGGCCGACTAGCGACTACAATGAGCAGTTCTTC	CASSGGGPTSDYNEQFF
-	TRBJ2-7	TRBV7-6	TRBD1	TGTGCCAGCAGCCGGGACAGCCCCTACGAGCAGTACTTC	CASSRDSPYEQYF
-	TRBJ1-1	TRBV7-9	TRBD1	TGTGCCAGCAGCGTTGCGGACAGGGGCTCGAACACTGAAGCTTTCTTT	CASSVADRGSNTEAFF
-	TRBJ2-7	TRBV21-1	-	TGTGCCAGCAGCAATACAGGTACGTACGAGCAGTACTTC	CASSNTGTYEQYF
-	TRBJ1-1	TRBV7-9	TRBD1	TGTGCCAGCAGCCGGCACGACAGGGCTCTGAACACTGAAGCTTTCTTT	CASSRHDRALNTEAFF
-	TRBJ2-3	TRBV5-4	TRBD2	TGTGCCAGCAGCTTAGCGGGGGGGGGAGATACGCAGTATTTT	CASSLAGGGDTQYF
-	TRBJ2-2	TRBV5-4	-	TGTGCCAGCAGCCCAGACAGTTCACGAACCGGGGAGCTGTTTTTT	CASSPDSSRTGELFF
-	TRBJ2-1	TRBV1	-	TGCACCAGCAGCCAACCCACCGGACTAGCGGGTAGTCCCAGCTCCTACAATGAGCAGTTCTTC	CTSSQPTGLAGSPSSYNEQFF
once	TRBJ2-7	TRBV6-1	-	TGTGCCAGCAGTGAAGTCGGTGCGGTGTACGAGCAGTACTTC	CASSEVGAVYEQYF
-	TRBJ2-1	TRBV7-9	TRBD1	TGTGCCAGCAGCCCGTGGGACAGATCCCACAATGAGCAGTTCTTC	CASSPWDRSHNEQFF
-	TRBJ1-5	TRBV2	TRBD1	TGTGCCACTCAGGGGACAGGGGCCCAGGGCAATCAGCCCCAGCATTTT	CATQGTGAQGNQPQHF
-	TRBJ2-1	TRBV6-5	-	TGTGCCAGCAAAAGCGGCAGGAGGTACAATGAGCAGTTCTTC	CASKSGRRYNEQFF
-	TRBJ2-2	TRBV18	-	TGTGCCAGCTCCCCTACCCCGATATCCGGGGAGCTGTTTTTT	CASSPTPISGELFF
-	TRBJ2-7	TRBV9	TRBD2	TGTGCCAGCAGCGTAGACACGGGAGGTCGATACGAGCAGTACTTC	CASSVDTGGRYEQYF
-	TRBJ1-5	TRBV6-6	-	TGTGCCAGCAGTCGAGGGATAGACAATCAGCCCCAGCATTTT	CASSRGIDNQPQHF
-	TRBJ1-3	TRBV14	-	TGTGCCAGCAGCCAAGATCTCGACACAGTTGGAAACACCATATATTTT	CASSQDLDTVGNTIYF
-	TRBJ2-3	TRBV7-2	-	TGTGCCAGCAGCTTAGGACTCCTCGGGGGTCAAGATACGCAGTATTTT	CASSLGLLGGQDTQYF
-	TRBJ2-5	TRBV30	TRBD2	TGTGCCTGGAGCGAGATGGGACTAGCAGGAGAGACCCAGTACTTC	CAWSEMGLAGETQYF
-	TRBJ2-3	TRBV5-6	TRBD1	TGTGCCAGCAGCGCACTGCAGGGGGATTGGGGCACAGATACGCAGTATTTC	CASSALQGDWGTDTQYF
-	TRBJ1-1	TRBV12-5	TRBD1	TGTGCTAGTGGTTTGGGACAGGGGACAGCTTTCTTT	CASGLGQGTAFF
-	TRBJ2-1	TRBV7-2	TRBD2	TGTGCCAGCCGGACTAGCGGGAGCGCCTACAATGAGCAGTTCTTC	CASRTSGSAYNEQFF
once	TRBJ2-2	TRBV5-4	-	TGTGCCAGCAGCTTGGCGTACAGCACGACCGGGGAGCTGTTTTTT	CASSLAYSTTGELFF
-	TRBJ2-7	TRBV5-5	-	TGTGCCAGCAGCTTGGAATGGGGCACCTACGAGCAGTACTTC	CASSLEWGTYEQYF
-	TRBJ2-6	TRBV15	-	TGTGCCACCAGCAGAGGAGACAGCTCTGGGGCCAACGTCCTGACTTTC	CATSRGDSSGANVLTF
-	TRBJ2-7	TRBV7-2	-	TGTGCCAGCATGCTTAATCAGGGGGGCTGGGAGCAGTACTTC	CASMLNQGGWEQYF
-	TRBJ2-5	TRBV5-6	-	TGTGCCAGCAGCCAGGGCCGGGAGACCCAGTACTTC	CASSQGRETQYF
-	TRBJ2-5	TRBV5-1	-	TGCGCCAGCAGCTCCTCCCCCGGGACTGGCCAAGAGACCCAGTACTTC	CASSSSPGTGQETQYF
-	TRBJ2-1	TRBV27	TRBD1	TGTGCCAGCAGTTTAGGGACAGGGACCTTCAATGAGCAGTTCTTC	CASSLGTGTFNEQFF
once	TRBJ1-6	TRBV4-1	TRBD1	TGCGCCAGCAGCCAAAAACAGGGGGCCAATTCACCCCTCCACTTT	CASSQKQGANSPLHF
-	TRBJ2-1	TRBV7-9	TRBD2	TGTGCCAGCAGCCGGACTAGCCTGTTCGATGAGCAGTTCTTC	CASSRTSLFDEQFF
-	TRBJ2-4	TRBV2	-	TGTGCCAGCAGTGTTAGGGGGACGCGCGCCAAAAACATTCAGTACTTC	CASSVRGTRAKNIQYF